This TCR beta chain was sequenced during a study of cytotoxic CD8 clonotypes in ibrutinib-treated CLL. Assay used: immunoSEQ multiplex PCR; TCRdb lists only in-frame clones, some missing. The sample comprises 130,000 or so clones, roughly 80% of which are singletons, and 25% to 30% rests with the top ten. Comments on this clone: Its antigen is not known.

There are 12 residues in the CDR3. V lost 2 bases to trimming and J lost 8 bases, with 9 bases between them. CDR1 SEHNR and CDR2 FQNEAQ come from the germline V gene (reference sequence). Whole-study results and caveats: Public clonotypes proved infrequent, and on treatment they shrank or remained steady.

This clonotype was obtained from a human donor with chronic lymphocytic leukemia. This sequence joins TRBV7-9 and TRBJ1-2; the D is unclear. Source: PBMCs, taken after 12 months of ibrutinib treatment. The CDR3 DNA follows: TGTGCCAGCAGCTTAACAGCTGAAGGCTACACCTTC. Translating gives CASSLTAEGYTF.